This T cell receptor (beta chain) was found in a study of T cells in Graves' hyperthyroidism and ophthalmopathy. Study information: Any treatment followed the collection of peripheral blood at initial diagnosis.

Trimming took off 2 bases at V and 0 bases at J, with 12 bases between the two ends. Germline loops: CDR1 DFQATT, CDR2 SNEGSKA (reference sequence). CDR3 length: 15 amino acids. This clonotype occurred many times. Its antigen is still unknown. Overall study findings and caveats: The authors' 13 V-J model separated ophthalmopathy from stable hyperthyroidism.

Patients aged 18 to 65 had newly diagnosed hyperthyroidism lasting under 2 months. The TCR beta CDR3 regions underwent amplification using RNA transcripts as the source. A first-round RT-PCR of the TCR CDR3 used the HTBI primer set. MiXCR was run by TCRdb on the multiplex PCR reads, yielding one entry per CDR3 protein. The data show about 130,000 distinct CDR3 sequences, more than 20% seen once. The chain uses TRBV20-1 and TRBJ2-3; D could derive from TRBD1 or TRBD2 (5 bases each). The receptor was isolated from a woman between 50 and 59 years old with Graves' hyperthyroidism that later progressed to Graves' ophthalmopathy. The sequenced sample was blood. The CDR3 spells CSARRPGRSTDTQYF. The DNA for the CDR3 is TGCAGTGCTAGACGTCCGGGACGGAGCACAGATACGCAGTATTTT.